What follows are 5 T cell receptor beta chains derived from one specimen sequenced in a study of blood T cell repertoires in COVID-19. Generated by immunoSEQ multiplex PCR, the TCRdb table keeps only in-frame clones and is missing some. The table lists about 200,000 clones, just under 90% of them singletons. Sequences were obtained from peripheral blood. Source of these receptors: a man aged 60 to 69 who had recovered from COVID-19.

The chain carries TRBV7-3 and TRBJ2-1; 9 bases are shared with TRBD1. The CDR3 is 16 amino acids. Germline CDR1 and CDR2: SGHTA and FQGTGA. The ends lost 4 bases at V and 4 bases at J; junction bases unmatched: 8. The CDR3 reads CASSSVGQGLYNEQFF. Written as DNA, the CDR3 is TGTGCCAGCAGCTCCGTAGGACAGGGGCTTTACAATGAGCAGTTCTTC.

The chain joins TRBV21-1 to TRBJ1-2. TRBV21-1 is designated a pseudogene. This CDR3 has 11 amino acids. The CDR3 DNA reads TGTGCCAGCCGAGAGGTTAGTGGCTACACCTTC. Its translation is CASREVSGYTF.

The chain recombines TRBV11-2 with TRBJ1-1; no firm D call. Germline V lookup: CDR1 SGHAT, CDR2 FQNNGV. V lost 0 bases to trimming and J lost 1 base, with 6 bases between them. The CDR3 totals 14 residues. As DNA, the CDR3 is TGTGCCAGCAGCTTAGACCCCAAGAACACTGAAGCTTTCTTT. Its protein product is CASSLDPKNTEAFF.

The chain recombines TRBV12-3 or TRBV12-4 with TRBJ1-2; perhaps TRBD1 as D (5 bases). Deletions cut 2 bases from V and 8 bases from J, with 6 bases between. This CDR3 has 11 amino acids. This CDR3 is CASSLRGGYTF. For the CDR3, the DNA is TGTGCCAGCAGTTTACGGGGGGGCTACACCTTC.

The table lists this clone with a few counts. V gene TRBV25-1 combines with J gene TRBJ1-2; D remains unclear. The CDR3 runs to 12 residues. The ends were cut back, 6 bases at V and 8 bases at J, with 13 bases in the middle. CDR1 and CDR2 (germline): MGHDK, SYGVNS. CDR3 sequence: CASSTLRVGYTF. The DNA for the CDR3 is TGTGCCAGCAGCACTCTACGTGTAGGCTACACCTTC.